One sample yielded the 20 T cell receptor beta chains listed below, sequenced in a study of cytomegalovirus exposure and HLA in healthy donors. Some clones are missing from TCRdb's copy, which holds only in-frame ones; the method was immunoSEQ multiplex PCR. This table holds 140,000 or so clones, about 91% found once. Input material: PBMCs. Receptors were obtained from a woman aged 18-29 years in good health and CMV-seropositive.

V and J are TRBV5-1 and TRBJ1-1; D unclear. The CDR3 is 15 residues long. Germline CDR1 SGHRS, CDR2 YFSETQ. V lost 0 bases and J lost 4, with 13 bases in between. CDR3 protein: CASSLEAERSTEAFF. CDR3 in DNA: TGCGCCAGCAGCTTGGAGGCGGAGAGAAGCACTGAAGCTTTCTTT. The entire variable domain, with the rest obtained from reference TRBV5-1 and TRBJ1-1, is as follows: KAGVTQTPRYLIKTRGQQVTLSCSPISGHRSVSWYQQTPGQGLQFLFEYFSETQRNKGNFPGRFSGRQFSNSRSEMNVSTLELGDSALYLCASSLEAERSTEAFFGQGTRLTVV.

The V and J genes are TRBV7-2 and TRBJ1-1; D gene unclear. Trimming stripped 0 bases from V and 1 base from J, with 9 bases between. CDR3 length: 15 residues. Germline V CDR1 and CDR2: SGHTA, FQGNSA. This chain's CDR3 is CASSLARGGNTEAFF. CDR3 DNA: TGTGCCAGCAGCTTAGCGCGGGGTGGGAACACTGAAGCTTTCTTT.

The CDR3 loop is CASSWPAEETQYF. In DNA form, the CDR3 reads TGCGCCAGCAGCTGGCCCGCCGAAGAGACCCAGTACTTC. This chain joins TRBV5-1 and TRBJ2-5, with unresolved D. This CDR3 comprises 13 residues. Germline lookup yields CDR1 SGHRS and CDR2 YFSETQ. The V and J ends lost 3 bases and 3 bases respectively, with 9 bases between them.

This sequence joins TRBV28 and TRBJ2-7; TRBD1 matches at 9 bases. Germline CDR1 and CDR2: MDHEN and SYDVKM. V trimming: 5 bases; J trimming: 3 bases; junction bases outside the gene matches: 8. The CDR3 length is 15 residues. CDR3: CASSENRGLFYEQYF. CDR3 nucleotide sequence: TGTGCCAGCAGTGAAAACAGGGGGCTCTTCTACGAGCAGTACTTC.

The chain combines TRBV4-3 with TRBJ2-2; TRBD1 agrees at 8 bases. The germline V gene encodes CDR1 LGHNA and CDR2 YSLEER. V gave up 0 bases and J gave up 7 bases; unmatched junction bases: 10. This CDR3 comprises 17 residues. The CDR3 spells CASSQDPGRGLDGELFF. The CDR3, as DNA: TGCGCCAGCAGCCAAGACCCTGGCAGGGGGCTTGACGGGGAGCTGTTTTTT.

The rearrangement uses TRBV7-9 and TRBJ2-1, with D unclear. Germline CDR1 reads SEHNR; CDR2 reads FQNEAQ (reference sequence). This CDR3 contains 16 residues. The V gene lost 1 base and the J gene lost 3 bases, with 13 bases spanning the gap. The CDR3 nucleotides are TGTGCCAGCAGCTTAGGTCTGGTTAGCCTCTACAATGAGCAGTTCTTC. Residues: CASSLGLVSLYNEQFF.

The gene calls are TRBV6-5 and TRBJ1-1; the match to TRBD1 covers 8 bases. After removal of 5 bases from V and 4 bases from J, the junction contained 6 bases not matched to a gene. CDR1 MNHEY and CDR2 SVGAGI come from the germline V gene. The CDR3 is made up of 14 amino acids. The CDR3 region has the DNA TGTGCCAGCAGTCCCCGACAGGGGATCACTGAAGCTTTCTTT. Its translation: CASSPRQGITEAFF.

This clone has a handful of counts. V gene TRBV7-9 combines with J gene TRBJ1-2; D unresolved. CDR3 size: 14 residues. The V end was cut by 4 bases, the J end by 6 bases, with 15 bases between. Germline assignment: CDR1 SEHNR and CDR2 FQNEAQ (reference sequence). CDR3 in amino acids: CASSSTRGMDGYTF. As DNA, the CDR3 is TGTGCCAGCAGCTCTACCCGGGGAATGGATGGCTACACCTTC.

This rearrangement joins TRBV28 to TRBJ2-7; the match to TRBD2 covers 11 bases. CDR1 and CDR2 (germline): MDHEN, SYDVKM. The CDR3 covers 13 residues. J was trimmed by 3 bases and V by 6 bases; bases with no gene match: 1. CDR3: CASRLAGDYEQYF. The DNA for the CDR3 is TGTGCCAGCAGACTAGCGGGGGACTACGAGCAGTACTTC.

V and J are TRBV9 and TRBJ2-5; 7 nucleotides agree with TRBD1. The CDR3 has 13 amino acids. CDR1 and CDR2 from the germline V gene are SGDLS and YYNGEE. J was trimmed by 3 bases and V by 6 bases; bases with no gene match: 5. The CDR3 spells CASNNQGEETQYF. The CDR3 nucleotides read TGTGCCAGCAATAATCAGGGGGAAGAGACCCAGTACTTC.

CDR3 coding DNA: TGTGCCAGCAGCCCCACAGGAAGCGAGCAGTACTTC. Translated: CASSPTGSEQYF. The chain employs TRBV7-6 and TRBJ2-7; tentative D call: TRBD1 (5 bases). This CDR3 is 12 amino acids long. Germline CDR1 SGHVS, CDR2 FNYEAQ. V was shortened by 5 bases and J by 6 bases, with 11 bases between the two germline ends.

V gene TRBV27 combines with J gene TRBJ1-1; 7 positions agree with TRBD1. Germline V gives CDR1 MNHEY, CDR2 SMNVEV (reference sequence). The J segment lost 0 bases and the V segment lost 2 bases, leaving 0 bases of the junction unmatched. This CDR3 is 14 amino acids long. CDR3 amino acids: CASSLTGVNTEAFF. CDR3 nucleotides: TGTGCCAGCAGTTTAACAGGGGTGAACACTGAAGCTTTCTTT.

The V gene is TRBV7-2, the J gene TRBJ2-2, with 7 nucleotides matching TRBD2. J gave up 6 bases and V 0 bases, and 10 bases lay outside the gene matches. Looked up from germline, CDR1 is SGHTA and CDR2 is FQGNSA. CDR3 length: 17 amino acids. The CDR3 coding sequence is TGTGCCAGCAGCTTAGCGACGGGCGGGGGTCGTCCCGGGGAGCTGTTTTTT. It translates to CASSLATGGGRPGELFF.

The chain couples TRBV28 to TRBJ1-1; D is possibly TRBD1 (6 bases). CDR1 is MDHEN and CDR2 is SYDVKM in the germline V gene. This CDR3 spans 14 amino acids. Trimming stripped 3 bases from V and 4 bases from J, with 12 bases between. CDR3 residues: CASSLYGTITEAFF. The CDR3 bases are TGTGCCAGCAGTTTGTATGGGACAATCACTGAAGCTTTCTTT. Based on the CDR3 plus reference TRBV28 and TRBJ1-1, the full variable domain is DVKVTQSSRYLVKRTGEKVFLECVQDMDHENMFWYRQDPGLGLRLIYFSYDVKMKEKGDIPEGYSVSREKKERFSLILESASTNQTSMYLCASSLYGTITEAFFGQGTRLTVV.

This sequence joins TRBV19 and TRBJ2-7, with 9 positions matching TRBD1. The CDR3 sequence is 15 residues long. V trimming: 6 bases; J trimming: 4 bases; junction bases outside the gene matches: 10. Germline CDR1 LNHDA, CDR2 SQIVND (reference sequence). CDR3 sequence (DNA): TGTGCCAGTAGCCCCTCGGTCGGGACAGGGTACGAGCAGTACTTC. Its translation: CASSPSVGTGYEQYF.

A word on this clone: Its ends do not fully match the called genes, so a read error is possible. The genes are TRBV5-8 and TRBJ2-1, with a weak D call TRBD2 (5 bases). CDR1 and CDR2 from the germline V gene are SGHTS and YDEGEE. The CDR3 runs to 15 residues. CDR3 region: CASTLDSGGGDEQFF. CDR3 DNA: TGTGCCAGCACCTTGGACTCCGGAGGTGGAGATGAGCAGTTCTTC.

J is TRBJ1-2 and V is TRBV19; a possible D gene is TRBD1 (6 bases). CDR3 length: 13 amino acids. V lost 7 bases, J lost 0 bases, and 9 bases lay in between. Germline V gene data show CDR1 as LNHDA and CDR2 as SQIVND (reference sequence). CDR3 DNA: TGTGCCAGTATTGGGACAACTAACTATGGCTACACCTTC. Residues: CASIGTTNYGYTF.

This rearrangement joins TRBV7-9 to TRBJ1-1; 10 nucleotides line up with TRBD1. Germline CDR1 is SEHNR and CDR2 is FQNEAQ (reference sequence). The CDR3 length is 17 residues. Unmatched junction bases numbered 15, after V lost 5 bases and J lost 6 bases. This CDR3 is CASSPRPGQGRGAEAFF. CDR3 in DNA: TGTGCCAGCAGCCCCCGGCCGGGACAGGGGCGCGGTGCTGAAGCTTTCTTT.

V gene TRBV28 combines with J gene TRBJ2-7; TRBD2 agrees at 7 bases. V lost 6 bases, J lost 1 base, and 9 bases stayed unmatched. The CDR3 covers 15 residues. The germline gives CDR1 MDHEN, CDR2 SYDVKM. CDR3 region: CASRTIMGGSYEQYF. The CDR3 nucleotides are TGTGCCAGCAGGACCATCATGGGGGGGTCCTACGAGCAGTACTTC.

The V gene is TRBV19, the J gene TRBJ2-1, with D perhaps matching TRBD1 (6 bases). This CDR3 is 16 amino acids long. V lost 0 bases, J lost 6 bases, and 15 bases lay in between. Per germline, CDR1 LNHDA and CDR2 SQIVND (reference sequence). The CDR3 DNA follows: TGTGCCAGTAGTATAGATCAACTCAGGGGATTCAATGAGCAGTTCTTC. Translation: CASSIDQLRGFNEQFF.